The 30 T cell receptor beta chains below come from one sample, sequenced in a study of blood T cell repertoires in COVID-19. TCRdb's copy holds only in-frame clones and misses some; the assay was immunoSEQ multiplex PCR. The repertoire holds 220,000 or so clones, with 85% to 90% as singletons. Material for sequencing was PBMCs or T cells enriched from blood (not recorded which). These receptors all come from a man over 45 who had been exposed to COVID-19.

This chain uses TRBV12-2 with TRBJ1-5. TRBV12-2 is listed as a pseudogene. The CDR3 has 15 amino acids. CDR3 nucleotides: TGTGCAAGTCGCTTAGTCGGAGCATGGAATCAGCCCCAGCATTTT. Its translation: CASRLVGAWNQPQHF.

Only a few counts were recorded for this clone. V gene TRBV5-1 combines with J gene TRBJ2-3; unclear D gene. Germline V lookup: CDR1 SGHRS, CDR2 YFSETQ. V dropped 0 bases and J dropped 4 bases, with 18 bases sitting between them. This CDR3 region has 17 residues. The CDR3 is CASSLGGTVLPSDTQYF. The CDR3 coding sequence is TGCGCCAGCAGCTTGGGAGGTACGGTTCTCCCCTCAGATACGCAGTATTTT. Full variable domain (remainder filled in from reference TRBV5-1 and TRBJ2-3): KAGVTQTPRYLIKTRGQQVTLSCSPISGHRSVSWYQQTPGQGLQFLFEYFSETQRNKGNFPGRFSGRQFSNSRSEMNVSTLELGDSALYLCASSLGGTVLPSDTQYFGPGTRLTVL.

V is TRBV15 and J is TRBJ1-1; D is uncertain. Trimming cost V 1 base and J 11 bases, with 14 bases left between them. The CDR3 runs 13 residues. Per germline, CDR1 LNHNV and CDR2 YYDKDF (reference sequence). The CDR3: CATSRVQGLGAFF. The CDR3, as DNA: TGTGCCACCAGCAGAGTACAAGGTCTCGGGGCTTTCTTT.

V and J are TRBV18 and TRBJ1-6; 9 bases fit TRBD1. Germline V CDR1 and CDR2: KGHSH, LQKENI. The CDR3 is 15 amino acids. Trimming removed 3 bases from V and 5 bases from J; junction bases left unmatched: 2. CDR3 coding DNA: TGTGCCAGCTCACCGGGACAGGGAGATAATTCACCCCTCCACTTT. Amino acids: CASSPGQGDNSPLHF.

The V gene is TRBV2, the J gene TRBJ1-1; 7 bases are shared with TRBD1. The CDR3 has 13 amino acids. J lost 11 bases, V lost 0 bases, and 6 bases had no gene match. Germline CDR1 and CDR2: SNHLY and FYNNEI. CDR3 sequence: CASSEAEGARAFF. The CDR3 nucleotides read TGTGCCAGCAGTGAAGCGGAGGGGGCTCGGGCTTTCTTT.

The chain couples TRBV4-2 to TRBJ2-7; 10 nucleotides line up with TRBD1. V was clipped by 4 bases and J by 7 bases; unmatched bases: 13. The germline V gene encodes CDR1 LGHNA and CDR2 YNFKEQ. This CDR3 contains 16 residues. The CDR3 sequence: CASSPRAVTGGREQYF. CDR3 nucleotide sequence: TGTGCCAGCAGCCCAAGGGCCGTGACAGGGGGCCGAGAGCAGTACTTC.

The genes are TRBV3-1 (or the pseudogene TRBV3-2) and TRBJ2-3; 9 positions match TRBD2. Germline CDR1 and CDR2: LGHDT and YNNKEL (reference sequence). Germline trimming cut 1 base from V and 2 bases from J; bases unmatched to any gene: 7. The CDR3 covers 17 residues. This CDR3 is CASSQGLAGLNTDTQYF. The CDR3 DNA reads TGTGCCAGCAGCCAAGGTCTAGCGGGACTCAACACAGATACGCAGTATTTT.

The chain carries TRBV5-1 and TRBJ2-1; tentatively, D is TRBD2 (5 bases). The CDR3 sequence is 14 residues long. Germline CDR1 SGHRS, CDR2 YFSETQ. Trimming took 0 bases from V and 5 from J, leaving 9 bases between them. Written as DNA, the CDR3 is TGCGCCAGCAGCTTGGGAGGGAGCGACAATGAGCAGTTCTTC. Its translation: CASSLGGSDNEQFF.

V and J are TRBV5-1 and TRBJ2-1; 9 nucleotides align to TRBD2. Germline V lookup: CDR1 SGHRS, CDR2 YFSETQ. There are 18 residues in the CDR3. The V gene end was trimmed by 1 base and the J gene end by 5 bases; junction bases not matched to a gene: 13. CDR3: CASSLLSGLAPQNNEQFF. CDR3 coding DNA: TGCGCCAGCAGCTTGCTATCGGGACTAGCCCCACAAAACAATGAGCAGTTCTTC.

The V and J genes are TRBV5-4 and TRBJ1-4; the D is unclear. This CDR3 is built from 17 residues. Germline-derived CDR1 and CDR2 are SGHNT and YYREEE (reference sequence). The germline V and J ends were trimmed by 0 bases and 4 bases, with 16 bases remaining between them. As DNA, the CDR3 is TGTGCCAGCAGCTTGGAAAGGTGGAGGGAATTTAATGAAAAACTGTTTTTT. Protein sequence: CASSLERWREFNEKLFF.

Comment on this clone: Distinct nucleotide sequences in the sample also encode this CDR3. V and J are TRBV28 and TRBJ2-3; weak D call: TRBD2 (5 bases). This CDR3 comprises 12 residues. From germline, CDR1 is MDHEN and CDR2 SYDVKM. With 9 bases removed from V and 6 bases from J, the gap between germline ends came to 13 bases. CDR3 DNA sequence: TGTGCCAGTAGCCTCCAGCGGGATACGCAGTATTTT. This translates into CASSLQRDTQYF.

This clone was detected once. The chain recombines TRBV10-3 with TRBJ1-3; perhaps TRBD1 as D (5 bases). The CDR3 runs 13 residues. CDR1 and CDR2 from the germline V gene are ENHRY and SYGVKD. Trimming left V 6 bases short and J 1 base short, with 7 bases between. Written as DNA, the CDR3 is TGTGCCATCAGCGGGGGATCTGGAAACACCATATATTTT. Protein: CAISGGSGNTIYF.

This clone was seen only a few times. This chain uses TRBV27 with TRBJ1-2, with D maybe TRBD1 (6 bases). The V gene lost 0 bases and the J gene lost 4 bases, with 9 bases spanning the gap. CDR3 length: 14 amino acids. The germline CDR1 and CDR2 sequences are MNHEY and SMNVEV (reference sequence). The DNA for the CDR3 is TGTGCCAGCAGTTTATCTAGCAGGGGCTATGGCTACACCTTC. Translating gives CASSLSSRGYGYTF.

This chain links TRBV27 with TRBJ2-3; 9 nucleotides align to TRBD1. The germline gives CDR1 MNHEY, CDR2 SMNVEV (reference sequence). The V gene end was trimmed by 5 bases and the J gene end by 2 bases; junction bases not matched to a gene: 5. The CDR3 spans 15 residues. The CDR3 is CASSPGTGYTDTQYF. The CDR3 coding sequence is TGTGCCAGCAGTCCTGGGACAGGGTACACAGATACGCAGTATTTT.

The rearrangement uses TRBV7-3 and TRBJ2-7; D gene unclear. Germline V gene lookup returns CDR1 SGHTA and CDR2 FQGTGA. The CDR3 runs to 13 residues. Trimming pared 5 bases from V and 6 bases from J, leaving 14 bases between. The chain's CDR3 is CASSLYEASEQYF. Here the CDR3 DNA reads TGTGCCAGCAGCCTATACGAGGCTAGCGAGCAGTACTTC.

V is TRBV5-1 and J is TRBJ1-4; 8 bases fit TRBD1. CDR3 length: 15 residues. With 4 bases clipped from V and 3 bases from J, the junction kept 5 bases outside the gene matches. Germline CDR1 SGHRS, CDR2 YFSETQ. The CDR3 protein is CASSLRQGSNEKLFF. CDR3 nucleotides: TGCGCCAGCAGCCTCCGACAGGGGTCTAATGAAAAACTGTTTTTT.

DNA for the CDR3: TGTGCCAGCAGCACTGTAAGCTCCTATAATTCACCCCTCCACTTT. Protein sequence: CASSTVSSYNSPLHF. The genes are TRBV7-2 and TRBJ1-6; no clear D. The CDR3 length is 15 residues. V lost 5 bases, J lost 0 bases, and 8 bases lay in between. Germline V CDR1 and CDR2: SGHTA, FQGNSA. Using reference TRBV7-2 and TRBJ1-6 for the parts outside the CDR3, the full variable domain is GAGVSQSPSNKVTEKGKDVELRCDPISGHTALYWYRQSLGQGLEFLIYFQGNSAPDKSGLPSDRFSAERTGGSVSTLTIQRTQQEDSAVYLCASSTVSSYNSPLHFGNGTRLTVT.

V gene TRBV7-9 combines with J gene TRBJ1-1; 7 bases line up with TRBD1. V gave up 4 bases and J gave up 9 bases; unmatched junction bases: 14. CDR1 and CDR2 (germline): SEHNR, FQNEAQ (reference sequence). This CDR3 contains 15 residues. In nucleotides, the CDR3 is TGTGCCAGCAGCTCGACGGGACAGATTGGTGAGAAAGCTTTCTTT. Amino acid sequence: CASSSTGQIGEKAFF.

J is TRBJ1-3 and V is TRBV18; 7 nucleotides agree with TRBD1. The CDR3 covers 16 residues. The ends lost 5 bases at V and 1 base at J; junction bases unmatched: 8. CDR1 is KGHSH, CDR2 LQKENI, per germline. CDR3 residues: CASSAGQTGSGNTIYF. The DNA of the CDR3 is TGTGCCAGCTCAGCGGGTCAGACAGGGTCTGGAAACACCATATATTTT.

The chain links TRBV5-1 to TRBJ1-1; D is unresolved. Trimming stripped 4 bases from V and 2 bases from J, with 12 bases between. Germline CDR1 is SGHRS and CDR2 is YFSETQ. The CDR3 has 14 residues. Written as DNA, the CDR3 is TGCGCCAGCAGCAAAGAAGCACGAAACACTGAAGCTTTCTTT. Translating gives CASSKEARNTEAFF.

The rearrangement joins TRBV7-9 to TRBJ1-6; D gene uncertain. Trimming pared 1 base from V and 0 bases from J, leaving 7 bases between. The CDR3 loop spans 16 amino acids. The V gene's germline CDR1 is SEHNR and CDR2 FQNEAQ (reference sequence). The CDR3 protein is CASSLGGSSYNSPLHF. The CDR3 DNA reads as TGTGCCAGCAGCTTAGGCGGGAGCTCCTATAATTCACCCCTCCACTTT.

V usage is TRBV5-8 and J usage is TRBJ2-7; no reliable D call. Deletions cut 2 bases from V and 3 bases from J, with 12 bases between. This CDR3 has 14 residues. Germline CDR1 reads SGHTS; CDR2 reads YDEGEE. CDR3 coding DNA: TGTGCCAGCAGCTTAGCTGGCAGACTCTACGAGCAGTACTTC. This codes for CASSLAGRLYEQYF. The whole variable domain, filled in from reference TRBV5-8 and TRBJ2-7, reads EAGVTQSPTHLIKTRGQQATLRCSPISGHTSVYWYQQALGLGLQFLLWYDEGEERNRGNFPPRFSGRQFPNYSSELNVNALELEDSALYLCASSLAGRLYEQYFGPGTRLTVT.

Worth noting for this clone: The identical CDR3 is also encoded by other nucleotide sequences in the sample. The chain carries TRBV19 and TRBJ2-5; 7 bases agree with TRBD1. V shed 9 bases, J shed 3 bases, and the junction held 4 bases outside the gene matches. The CDR3 spans 12 residues. The germline V gene encodes CDR1 LNHDA and CDR2 SQIVND (reference sequence). The CDR3 DNA reads TGTGCCAGCCGACAGGGAAAAGAGACCCAGTACTTC. Translating it yields CASRQGKETQYF.

The chain recombines TRBV4-1 with TRBJ2-1, with a weak D call TRBD1 (6 bases). Germline V lookup: CDR1 MGHRA, CDR2 YSYEKL. V was cut by 0 bases and J by 3 bases, with 15 bases left in between. This CDR3 is 17 amino acids long. CDR3 nucleotides: TGCGCCAGCAGCCAAGATAGTAGGCAGGGGTTCTACAATGAGCAGTTCTTC. It yields the protein CASSQDSRQGFYNEQFF.

This rearrangement joins TRBV5-1 to TRBJ2-1; a possible D gene is TRBD1 (5 bases). This CDR3 is built from 15 residues. Trimming pared 1 base from V and 2 bases from J, leaving 10 bases between. Germline V gives CDR1 SGHRS, CDR2 YFSETQ. The CDR3 DNA reads TGCGCCAGCAGCTTGCAAGCAGGGACCTACAATGAGCAGTTCTTC. Translated, it gives CASSLQAGTYNEQFF.

This sequence joins TRBV19 and TRBJ2-3; D perhaps matches TRBD2 (6 bases). V lost 9 bases, J lost 2 bases, and 9 bases lay in between. CDR3 length: 12 amino acids. Germline V gene sequence: CDR1 LNHDA, CDR2 SQIVND (reference sequence). Here the CDR3 DNA reads TGTGCCAGCGGAGGGGACACAGATACGCAGTATTTT. It translates to CASGGDTDTQYF.

This clone showed up just a few times. The rearrangement uses TRBV10-2 and TRBJ1-2; weak D call: TRBD1 (5 bases). CDR1 and CDR2 (germline): WSHSY, SAAADI. This CDR3 comprises 12 residues. Deletions cut 6 bases from V and 2 bases from J, with 7 bases between. The CDR3 DNA is TGCGCCAGCAGCCCAGGGAACTATGGCTACACCTTC. This encodes CASSPGNYGYTF.

The chain recombines TRBV11-3 with TRBJ1-1, with D possibly being TRBD1 (6 bases). Trimming shortened V by 5 bases and J by 3 bases, and 13 bases separated the two germline ends. The CDR3 totals 14 residues. Germline V CDR1 and CDR2: SGHNT, YENEEA. This CDR3 is CASSHTGYDTEAFF. The CDR3 DNA reads TGTGCCAGCAGCCATACAGGGTACGACACTGAAGCTTTCTTT.

The genes are TRBV5-1 and TRBJ1-1, with a tentative D call TRBD1 (5 bases). Trimming removed 3 bases at V and 3 bases at J, with 15 bases between. This CDR3 region has 15 residues. Per the germline V gene, CDR1 is SGHRS and CDR2 is YFSETQ. In nucleotides, the CDR3 is TGCGCCAGCAGCTGGAATCAAAGGGACTACACTGAAGCTTTCTTT. It codes for CASSWNQRDYTEAFF.

This clone occurred a few times. V gene TRBV5-1 combines with J gene TRBJ1-5; D possibly corresponds to TRBD1 (5 bases). V was shortened by 1 base and J by 8 bases, with 13 bases between the two germline ends. The CDR3 contains 14 residues. The germline V gene has CDR1 SGHRS and CDR2 YFSETQ. The CDR3: CASSLNGGGKPQHF. CDR3 sequence (DNA): TGCGCCAGCAGCTTGAACGGTGGGGGGAAGCCCCAGCATTTT.